Sequencing of this T cell receptor (beta chain) was carried out in a study of neurological immune-mediated disorders. Study results and caveats: The absence of any CDR3 amino acid sequence shared by expanded clones across subjects suggests that repertoires were private in all groups.

The making of cDNA relied on 5'RACE with 10-nucleotide random UMIs. The output of every sequencing run exceeded 200 million TCR-beta sequences, derived from 15-18 subjects. One entry per CDR3 protein, called by TCRdb with MiXCR from the 5' RACE reads. In the table there are 9,500 to 13,000 distinct CDR3 sequences, under 25% of which are singletons. This clonotype was seen a few times. The target antigen is unknown. CDR3 length: 15 residues. Germline CDR1 and CDR2: MNHEY and SVGEGT. Germline trimming cut 6 bases from V and 8 bases from J; bases unmatched to any gene: 12. The chain employs TRBV6-2 or TRBV6-3 and TRBJ2-1; 8 nucleotides agree with TRBD2. The sample was CD8+ T cells from blood. The clonotype comes from a woman between 55 and 75 years old with HTLV-1-associated myelopathy (HAM/TSP). The CDR3, as DNA: TGTGCCAGCAGCCTAGAGGCGCTAGCGGGCGATGAGCAGTTCTTC. Translation: CASSLEALAGDEQFF.